These T cell receptor beta chains were read from a single sample in a study of shared clonotypes between healthy human individuals. Libraries were prepared by immunoSEQ multiplex PCR; TCRdb keeps only in-frame clonotypes and omits some of them. Found here are 2 million to 2.5 million clones, roughly 92% of them singletons; the top ten hold approximately 0.4%. Sequenced input: naive CD4+ T cells from PBMCs. The receptors were gathered from a young man in good health. Some clones in this sample may be carry-over from other donors' samples. Each CDR3 is given with its conserved first and last residue. The D gene is left open where the match is weak. A clone size is listed for some rows: how often the clone was seen (once, few, many), or a class if it is expanded.

D: TRBD1
V: TRBV7-3
J: TRBJ2-1
size: -
CDR3: CASSWGQYNEQFF
DNA: TGTGCCAGCAGCTGGGGACAGTACAATGAGCAGTTCTTC

D: TRBD2
V: TRBV15
J: TRBJ2-7
size: -
CDR3: CATSRGTSGREEQYF
DNA: TGTGCCACCAGCAGAGGAACTAGCGGGAGGGAGGAGCAGTACTTC

D: -
V: TRBV11-2
J: TRBJ2-2
size: -
CDR3: CASSSTGNTGELFF
DNA: TGTGCCAGCAGCTCAACAGGGAACACCGGGGAGCTGTTTTTT

D: TRBD1
V: TRBV7-9
J: TRBJ2-7
size: -
CDR3: CASSLQGQNYEQYF
DNA: TGTGCCAGCAGCTTACAGGGACAGAACTACGAGCAGTACTTC

D: -
V: TRBV4-2
J: TRBJ2-7
size: -
CDR3: CASSREDTGYYEQYF
DNA: TGTGCCAGCAGCCGCGAGGACACGGGTTATTACGAGCAGTACTTC

D: TRBD2
V: TRBV19
J: TRBJ2-5
size: -
CDR3: CASSSAGTRIVKTQYF
DNA: TGTGCCAGTAGTTCTGCCGGGACTAGGATTGTCAAGACCCAGTACTTC

D: -
V: TRBV5-1
J: TRBJ2-3
size: -
CDR3: CASSGSVPDTQYF
DNA: TGCGCCAGCAGTGGTAGCGTGCCAGATACGCAGTATTTT

D: -
V: TRBV2
J: TRBJ2-7
size: -
CDR3: CASRALVEGEQYF
DNA: TGTGCCAGCAGAGCCTTGGTTGAAGGCGAGCAGTACTTC

D: TRBD2
V: TRBV6-5
J: TRBJ2-7
size: once
CDR3: CASSDWTSEDEQYF
DNA: TGTGCCAGCAGTGACTGGACTAGTGAGGACGAGCAGTACTTC

D: TRBD1
V: TRBV6-1
J: TRBJ2-7
size: -
CDR3: CASSVRDSHFFHEQYF
DNA: TGTGCCAGCAGTGTAAGGGACAGCCACTTTTTCCACGAGCAGTACTTC

D: TRBD1
V: TRBV5-5
J: TRBJ2-7
size: -
CDR3: CASSLAPRGRTYEQYF
DNA: TGTGCCAGCAGCTTGGCCCCCAGGGGGCGGACATACGAGCAGTACTTC

D: -
V: TRBV7-9
J: TRBJ2-1
size: -
CDR3: CASSPYNEQFF
DNA: TGTGCCAGCAGCCCTTACAATGAGCAGTTCTTC

D: -
V: TRBV14
J: TRBJ1-2
size: -
CDR3: CASSLGQLYGYTF
DNA: TGTGCCAGCAGCCTGGGACAACTCTATGGCTACACCTTC

D: -
V: TRBV30
J: TRBJ2-4
size: -
CDR3: CAWSAGQKIQYF
DNA: TGTGCCTGGAGTGCCGGACAAAAGATTCAGTACTTC

D: -
V: TRBV4-2
J: TRBJ1-2
size: -
CDR3: CASSQFRAGYTF
DNA: TGTGCCAGCAGCCAATTTCGGGCTGGCTACACCTTC

D: -
V: TRBV7-2
J: TRBJ2-7
size: -
CDR3: CASSRDIQAVEHYEQYF
DNA: TGTGCCAGCAGCCGAGACATTCAAGCGGTGGAGCACTACGAGCAGTACTTC

D: TRBD1
V: TRBV29-1
J: TRBJ1-1
size: -
CDR3: CSVAFVQGNAEAFF
DNA: TGCAGCGTTGCCTTCGTACAGGGGAACGCTGAAGCTTTCTTT

D: TRBD1
V: TRBV5-1
J: TRBJ1-3
size: -
CDR3: CASSDDRVFQGNTIYF
DNA: TGCGCCAGCAGCGATGACAGGGTCTTCCAAGGAAACACCATATATTTT

D: -
V: TRBV28
J: TRBJ1-2
size: once
CDR3: CASRERWETYGYTF
DNA: TGTGCCAGCAGGGAAAGGTGGGAGACCTATGGCTACACCTTC

D: -
V: TRBV10-1
J: TRBJ2-1
size: -
CDR3: CASSDKGIADQNEQFF
DNA: TGCGCCAGCAGTGATAAGGGGATTGCCGACCAAAATGAGCAGTTCTTC

D: -
V: TRBV19
J: TRBJ1-5
size: -
CDR3: CASSSSRGGNQPQHF
DNA: TGTGCCAGTAGTAGTAGCCGGGGCGGGAATCAGCCCCAGCATTTT

D: TRBD1
V: TRBV9
J: TRBJ1-4
size: -
CDR3: CASSQRGQPNEKLFF
DNA: TGTGCCAGCAGCCAGAGGGGACAGCCGAATGAAAAACTGTTTTTT

D: -
V: TRBV11-3
J: TRBJ2-3
size: -
CDR3: CASSPWEPTRTDTQYF
DNA: TGTGCCAGCAGCCCGTGGGAACCCACCCGCACAGATACGCAGTATTTT

D: -
V: TRBV5-1
J: TRBJ2-5
size: -
CDR3: CASSPTGTSKETQYF
DNA: TGCGCCAGCAGCCCAACCGGGACAAGCAAAGAGACCCAGTACTTC

D: -
V: TRBV7-3
J: TRBJ1-2
size: -
CDR3: CASSLGPGDYGYTF
DNA: TGTGCCAGCAGCTTAGGTCCGGGAGACTATGGCTACACCTTC

D: -
V: TRBV28
J: TRBJ2-2
size: -
CDR3: CASRWGNTGELFF
DNA: TGTGCCAGCAGGTGGGGGAACACCGGGGAGCTGTTTTTT

D: -
V: TRBV29-1
J: TRBJ2-2
size: -
CDR3: CSVAGASGELFF
DNA: TGCAGCGTTGCGGGAGCTTCCGGGGAGCTGTTTTTT

D: TRBD1
V: TRBV6-6
J: TRBJ2-7
size: -
CDR3: CASSYSRQGVYEQYF
DNA: TGTGCCAGCAGTTACTCTAGACAGGGGGTCTACGAGCAGTACTTC

D: TRBD2
V: TRBV7-2
J: TRBJ2-7
size: -
CDR3: CASSPRGRMDEQYF
DNA: TGTGCCAGCAGCCCCCGCGGGAGGATGGATGAGCAGTACTTC

D: -
V: TRBV20-1
J: TRBJ2-1
size: -
CDR3: CSASVTGEQFF
DNA: TGCAGTGCTAGTGTAACGGGTGAGCAGTTCTTC

D: -
V: TRBV2
J: TRBJ1-2
size: few
CDR3: CASRSGGTNYGYTF
DNA: TGTGCCAGCAGGTCGGGGGGGACTAACTATGGCTACACCTTC

D: -
V: TRBV9
J: TRBJ1-2
size: -
CDR3: CASSPGDRDYGYTF
DNA: TGTGCCAGCAGCCCGGGGGATCGAGACTATGGCTACACCTTC

D: -
V: TRBV28
J: TRBJ1-2
size: -
CDR3: CASSSTPGWGYGYTF
DNA: TGTGCCAGCAGTTCTACTCCAGGGTGGGGCTATGGCTACACCTTC

D: TRBD2
V: TRBV19
J: TRBJ2-7
size: -
CDR3: CASSITSGSRYEQYF
DNA: TGTGCCAGTAGTATCACTAGCGGGAGTCGGTACGAGCAGTACTTC

D: TRBD2
V: TRBV5-1
J: TRBJ2-1
size: -
CDR3: CASSSRVSGRQFF
DNA: TGCGCCAGCTCTTCGAGGGTTAGCGGGCGGCAGTTCTTC

D: TRBD2
V: TRBV27
J: TRBJ2-5
size: once
CDR3: CASFPSGRSETQYF
DNA: TGTGCCAGCTTTCCTAGCGGGCGGAGTGAGACCCAGTACTTC

D: -
V: TRBV5-1
J: TRBJ2-2
size: -
CDR3: CASSLASLINTGELFF
DNA: TGCGCCAGCAGCTTGGCATCCCTAATTAACACCGGGGAGCTGTTTTTT

D: -
V: TRBV29-1
J: TRBJ1-2
size: -
CDR3: CSVADGYTF
DNA: TGCAGCGTTGCAGACGGCTACACCTTC

D: -
V: TRBV6-4
J: TRBJ1-1
size: -
CDR3: CASRQGPNTEAFF
DNA: TGTGCCAGCAGACAGGGCCCGAACACTGAAGCTTTCTTT

D: -
V: TRBV1
J: TRBJ2-3
size: -
CDR3: CTSSQDSSGLSTDTQYF
DNA: TGCACCAGCAGCCAAGATTCATCAGGTCTATCCACAGATACGCAGTATTTT

D: -
V: TRBV6-5
J: TRBJ2-2
size: -
CDR3: CASSYWGRLTGELFF
DNA: TGTGCCAGCAGTTACTGGGGGAGACTCACCGGGGAGCTGTTTTTT

D: -
V: TRBV29-1
J: TRBJ2-2
size: -
CDR3: CSVGQNGELFF
DNA: TGCAGCGTTGGACAGAACGGGGAGCTGTTTTTT

D: -
V: TRBV9
J: TRBJ1-1
size: -
CDR3: CASSRTVNTEAFF
DNA: TGTGCCAGCAGCCGAACAGTGAACACTGAAGCTTTCTTT

D: -
V: TRBV29-1
J: TRBJ2-7
size: -
CDR3: CSVGGLALYEQYF
DNA: TGCAGCGTTGGAGGGCTAGCACTTTACGAGCAGTACTTC

D: -
V: TRBV2
J: TRBJ1-2
size: -
CDR3: CASSEGSRGGYGYTF
DNA: TGTGCCAGCAGTGAGGGAAGCAGGGGAGGATATGGCTACACCTTC

D: -
V: TRBV4-1
J: TRBJ2-1
size: -
CDR3: CASSQVGRTYNEQFF
DNA: TGCGCCAGCAGCCAAGTTGGGAGAACCTACAATGAGCAGTTCTTC

D: TRBD2
V: TRBV19
J: TRBJ2-7
size: -
CDR3: CASSPGLAGSYEQYF
DNA: TGTGCCAGTAGCCCGGGACTAGCGGGATCCTACGAGCAGTACTTC

D: TRBD2
V: TRBV6-5
J: TRBJ2-1
size: once
CDR3: CASSYAGLAYNEQFF
DNA: TGTGCCAGCAGTTACGCGGGACTAGCCTACAATGAGCAGTTCTTC

D: -
V: TRBV9
J: TRBJ2-1
size: -
CDR3: CASSVGGHTTYNEQFF
DNA: TGTGCCAGCAGCGTCGGGGGCCACACGACGTACAATGAGCAGTTCTTC

D: TRBD2
V: TRBV25-1
J: TRBJ2-1
size: -
CDR3: CASRRETNEQFF
DNA: TGTGCCAGCCGGCGGGAGACGAATGAGCAGTTCTTC

D: -
V: TRBV27
J: TRBJ2-7
size: -
CDR3: CASSKRDRAYEQYF
DNA: TGTGCCAGCAGTAAACGGGACCGAGCCTACGAGCAGTACTTC